Below, one T cell receptor beta chain is given with its context. Its specificity is unknown. These data originate in a study of T cells after yellow fever vaccination. Study-wide background: SMART-Seq v4 Ultra Low Input prepared the low-cell-number fractions.

In TCRdb, the 5' RACE reads were re-called with MiXCR into one record per CDR3 protein. Here the sample spans some 300,000 distinct CDR3 sequences, roughly 8.3% being singletons. The V and J ends lost 2 bases and 4 bases respectively, with 11 bases between them. The CDR3 spans 14 residues. Germline CDR1 is KGHSH and CDR2 is LQKENI. Broader study findings: Abundant clonotypes from the bulk population could get into FACS-sorted repertoires as contaminants.

The receptor was isolated from a young man who received the YFV17D yellow fever vaccine. The chain couples TRBV18 to TRBJ1-1, with D perhaps TRBD1 (5 bases). The sequenced sample was PBMCs, obtained approximately 47 days after the first yellow fever vaccination. The CDR3 protein is CASSPGTVLTEAFF. In nucleotides, the CDR3 is TGTGCCAGCTCACCAGGGACCGTCCTCACTGAAGCTTTCTTT.